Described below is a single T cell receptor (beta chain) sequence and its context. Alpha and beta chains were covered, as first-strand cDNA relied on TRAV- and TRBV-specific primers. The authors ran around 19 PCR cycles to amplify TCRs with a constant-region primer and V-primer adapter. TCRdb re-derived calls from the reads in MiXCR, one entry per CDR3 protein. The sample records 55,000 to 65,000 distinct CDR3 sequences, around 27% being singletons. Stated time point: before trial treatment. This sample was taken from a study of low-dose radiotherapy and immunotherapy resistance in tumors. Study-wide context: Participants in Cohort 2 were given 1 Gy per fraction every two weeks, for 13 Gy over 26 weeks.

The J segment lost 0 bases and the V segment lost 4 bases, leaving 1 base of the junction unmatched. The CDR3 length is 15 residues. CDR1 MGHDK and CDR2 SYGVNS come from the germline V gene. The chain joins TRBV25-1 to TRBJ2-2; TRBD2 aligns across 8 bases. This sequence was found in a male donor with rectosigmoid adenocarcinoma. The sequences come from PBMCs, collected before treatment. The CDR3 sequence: CASSGGLANTGELFF. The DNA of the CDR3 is TGTGCCAGCAGTGGGGGACTAGCGAACACCGGGGAGCTGTTTTTT.